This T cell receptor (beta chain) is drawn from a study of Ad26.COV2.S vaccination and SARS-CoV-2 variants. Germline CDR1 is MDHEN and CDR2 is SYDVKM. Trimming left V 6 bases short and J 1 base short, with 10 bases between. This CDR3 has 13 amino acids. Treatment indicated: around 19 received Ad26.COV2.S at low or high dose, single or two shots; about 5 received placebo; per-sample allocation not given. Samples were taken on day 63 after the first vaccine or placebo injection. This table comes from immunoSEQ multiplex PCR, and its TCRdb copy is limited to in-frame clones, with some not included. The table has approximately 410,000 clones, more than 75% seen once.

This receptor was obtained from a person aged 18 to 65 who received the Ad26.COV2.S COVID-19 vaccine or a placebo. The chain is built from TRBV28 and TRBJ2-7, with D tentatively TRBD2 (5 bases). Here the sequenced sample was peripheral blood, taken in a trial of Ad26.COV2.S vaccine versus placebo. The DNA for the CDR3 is TGTGCCAGCAGCCGAGGGAGATCCTACGAGCAGTACTTC. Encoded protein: CASSRGRSYEQYF.